Presented here are 14 T cell receptor beta chains from one specimen sequenced in a study of neurological immune-mediated disorders. TCRdb recomputed calls from the 5' RACE reads with MiXCR, one row per CDR3 protein. The sample includes some 60,000 distinct CDR3 sequences, roughly 3.2% of them seen just once. The sequencing sample was made of PBMCs. These receptor sequences come from a woman under 40 with multiple sclerosis.

The chain recombines TRBV14 with TRBJ1-5; the D is unclear. CDR1 and CDR2 (germline): SGHDN, FVKESK. V lost 4 bases and J 10 bases, leaving 14 bases between the germline ends. The CDR3 is made up of 13 amino acids. CDR3 nucleotide sequence: TGTGCCAGCAGCCGCGCATTACCTAGACCCCAGCATTTT. Encoded protein: CASSRALPRPQHF.

This clonotype was detected ten times or more. The genes are TRBV12-3 or TRBV12-4 and TRBJ2-7; the D is unclear. V was cut by 3 bases and J by 7 bases, with 7 bases left in between. The length of the CDR3 is 11 residues. CDR3 in DNA: TGTGCCAGCAGTTTGTCGACTGAGCAGTACTTC. Its translation is CASSLSTEQYF.

This chain links TRBV9 with TRBJ2-3, with D maybe TRBD2 (7 bases). Germline assignment: CDR1 SGDLS and CDR2 YYNGEE. V lost 4 bases and J 5 bases, leaving 14 bases between the germline ends. CDR3 length: 14 amino acids. The CDR3 is CASSNRGARDTQYF. The CDR3 nucleotides read TGTGCCAGCAGCAATCGGGGGGCGAGAGATACGCAGTATTTT. Complete variable domain (other parts from reference TRBV9 and TRBJ2-3): DSGVTQTPKHLITATGQRVTLRCSPRSGDLSVYWYQQSLDQGLQFLIQYYNGEERAKGNILERFSAQQFPDLHSELNLSSLELGDSALYFCASSNRGARDTQYFGPGTRLTVL.

This clonotype was observed at least ten times. The V call is TRBV12-3 or TRBV12-4, the J call TRBJ1-2, with D hard to call. V was clipped by 5 bases and J by 4 bases, with 17 bases between them. This CDR3 spans 15 amino acids. CDR3 sequence: CASSPQNYLAYGYTF. The DNA for the CDR3 is TGTGCCAGCAGTCCCCAGAACTACCTAGCCTATGGCTACACCTTC.

This clonotype was recorded many times. This chain links TRBV4-1 with TRBJ2-3, with D perhaps matching TRBD1 (5 bases). CDR1 and CDR2 from the germline V gene are MGHRA and YSYEKL. The CDR3 extends over 15 amino acids. The germline V and J ends were trimmed by 4 bases and 5 bases, with 16 bases remaining between them. This CDR3 is CASSLWGGNLDTQYF. The CDR3, as DNA: TGCGCCAGCAGCCTGTGGGGCGGAAACCTAGATACGCAGTATTTT.

This clonotype was seen many times. V and J are TRBV12-3 or TRBV12-4 and TRBJ1-2; D is possibly TRBD1 (5 bases). V was clipped by 3 bases and J by 5 bases, with 10 bases between them. This CDR3 is built from 13 residues. The CDR3 region has the DNA TGTGCCAGCAGTTTCGGGGGTGGGTATGGCTACACCTTC. Encoded protein: CASSFGGGYGYTF.

The table lists this clonotype with many counts. The chain recombines TRBV12-3 or TRBV12-4 with TRBJ1-2; tentative D call: TRBD1 (5 bases). Trimming removed 2 bases from V and 8 bases from J, with 12 bases in between. The CDR3 sequence is 13 residues long. CDR3 loop: CASSLQGLGGYTF. The DNA for the CDR3 is TGTGCCAGCAGTTTACAGGGTTTGGGGGGCTACACCTTC.

This clonotype was counted ten times or more. The chain links TRBV20-1 to TRBJ1-2, with D unclear. Germline V gene lookup returns CDR1 DFQATT and CDR2 SNEGSKA (reference sequence). V was pared by 2 bases and J by 6 bases, with 10 bases between. The CDR3 has 12 amino acids. CDR3 coding DNA: TGCAGTGCTAGAAGCGTTAGGGATGGCTACACCTTC. This sequence encodes CSARSVRDGYTF.

This clonotype was observed many times. J is TRBJ2-5 and V is TRBV5-1; 9 positions match TRBD1. CDR3 length: 14 amino acids. Germline V lookup: CDR1 SGHRS, CDR2 YFSETQ. Trimming at V came to 4 bases and at J to 4 bases, leaving 5 bases not matched to a gene. CDR3 sequence: CASSVGQGGETQYF. The CDR3 DNA reads TGCGCCAGCAGCGTGGGACAGGGAGGAGAGACCCAGTACTTC.

This clonotype has ten or more counts. The chain links TRBV20-1 to TRBJ2-7; D is uncertain. The CDR3 is made up of 13 amino acids. V lost 0 bases and J lost 6, with 12 bases in between. Germline V gene lookup returns CDR1 DFQATT and CDR2 SNEGSKA (reference sequence). CDR3 nucleotides: TGCAGTGCTAGAGATCTTGGTAGGCGCGAGCAGTACTTC. It specifies CSARDLGRREQYF.

This clonotype has ten or more counts. J is TRBJ1-6 and V is TRBV21-1; the DNA was not used to check the table's D call, TRBD1. TRBV21-1 is a pseudogene segment. The CDR3 length is 16 residues. The CDR3 reads CASSKSTGVGNSPLHF. CDR3 in DNA: TGTGCCAGCAGCAAATCGACAGGGGTGGGGAATTCACCCCTCCACTTT.

This clonotype was counted at least ten times. This rearrangement joins TRBV12-3 or TRBV12-4 to TRBJ1-5; no clear D. This CDR3 comprises 13 residues. V was pared by 7 bases and J by 7 bases, with 14 bases between. This CDR3 reads CASTPVGNQPQHF. In DNA, the CDR3 is TGTGCCAGCACCCCGGTAGGAAACCAGCCCCAGCATTTT.

This clonotype was detected many times. V usage is TRBV6-5 and J usage is TRBJ1-6; no clear D. CDR3 length: 16 amino acids. V was clipped by 2 bases and J by 6 bases, with 14 bases between them. Germline assignment: CDR1 MNHEY and CDR2 SVGAGI. The CDR3 DNA follows: TGTGCCAGCAGTTACCGGCCTCATGACCGTAATTCACCCCTCCACTTT. Protein sequence: CASSYRPHDRNSPLHF.

This clonotype rates as large. This sequence joins TRBV3-1 and TRBJ2-3; 11 positions agree with TRBD2. This CDR3 region has 15 residues. Germline V gene sequence: CDR1 LGHDT, CDR2 YNNKEL (reference sequence). J lost 3 bases, V lost 7 bases, and 6 bases had no gene match. The CDR3: CASMLAGGPTDTQYF. The CDR3, as DNA: TGTGCCAGCATGTTAGCGGGAGGGCCTACAGATACGCAGTATTTT.